The present TCR beta chain was sequenced within a study of early T cells in non-severe SARS-CoV-2 infection. Study-level background: Alpha and beta chains were unpaired, from unsorted whole-blood bulk RNA. Points from the study as a whole: Private and CD4 specificities were missed by VDJdb matching, skewed to anti-spike CD8.

Germline CDR1 and CDR2: MDHEN and SYDVKM. The germline V and J ends were trimmed by 7 bases and 6 bases, with 13 bases remaining between them. This CDR3 is built from 12 residues. TCRdb processed the 5' RACE reads anew with MiXCR; each CDR3 protein has one entry. This table has tens of thousands of distinct CDR3 sequences, around 15% appearing once. On this clonotype: Its antigen remains unidentified.

V gene TRBV28 combines with J gene TRBJ2-7; D ambiguous. Sample: whole blood. The clonotype originates from an adult who was a healthcare worker with PCR-confirmed SARS-CoV-2 infection or an uninfected control (not recorded which). CDR3 in DNA: TGTGCCAGCATCCCGACGGTGGGCGAGCAGTACTTC. Protein product: CASIPTVGEQYF.